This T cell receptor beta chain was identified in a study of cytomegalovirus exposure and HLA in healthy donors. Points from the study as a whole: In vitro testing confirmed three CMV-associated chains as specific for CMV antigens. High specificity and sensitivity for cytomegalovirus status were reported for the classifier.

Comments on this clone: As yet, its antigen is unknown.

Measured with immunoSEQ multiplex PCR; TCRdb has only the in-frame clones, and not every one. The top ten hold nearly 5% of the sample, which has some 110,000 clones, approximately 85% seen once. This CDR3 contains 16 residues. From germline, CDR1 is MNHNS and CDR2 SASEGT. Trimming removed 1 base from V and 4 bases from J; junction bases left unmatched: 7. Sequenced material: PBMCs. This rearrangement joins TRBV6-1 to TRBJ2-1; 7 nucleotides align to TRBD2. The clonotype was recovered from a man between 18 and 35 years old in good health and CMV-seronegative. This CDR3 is CASSEVRTRLYNEQFF. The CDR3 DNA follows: TGTGCCAGCAGTGAAGTAAGGACTAGACTTTACAATGAGCAGTTCTTC.